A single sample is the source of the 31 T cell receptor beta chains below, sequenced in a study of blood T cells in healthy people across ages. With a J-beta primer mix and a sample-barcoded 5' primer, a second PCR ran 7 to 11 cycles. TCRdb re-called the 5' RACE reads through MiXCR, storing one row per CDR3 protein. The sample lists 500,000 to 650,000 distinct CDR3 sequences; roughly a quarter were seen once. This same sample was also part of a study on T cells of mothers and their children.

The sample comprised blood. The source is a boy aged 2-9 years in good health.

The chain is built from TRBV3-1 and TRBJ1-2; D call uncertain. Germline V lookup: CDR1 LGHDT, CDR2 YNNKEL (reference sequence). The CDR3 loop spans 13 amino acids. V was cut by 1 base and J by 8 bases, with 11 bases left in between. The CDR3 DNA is TGTGCCAGCAGCCAAGGCGAAGGGAGGGGCTACACCTTC. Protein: CASSQGEGRGYTF.

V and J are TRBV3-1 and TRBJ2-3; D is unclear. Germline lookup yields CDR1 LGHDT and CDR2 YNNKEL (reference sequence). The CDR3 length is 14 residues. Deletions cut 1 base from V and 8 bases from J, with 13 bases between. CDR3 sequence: CASSQASTVATQYF. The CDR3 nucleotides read TGTGCCAGCAGCCAAGCCAGCACGGTTGCTACGCAGTATTTT.

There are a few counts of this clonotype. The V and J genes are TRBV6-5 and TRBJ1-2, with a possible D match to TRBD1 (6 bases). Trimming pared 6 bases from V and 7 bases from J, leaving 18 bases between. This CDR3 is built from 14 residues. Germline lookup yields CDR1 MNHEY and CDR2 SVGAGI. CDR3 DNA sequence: TGTGCCAGCAGAACCGAGGACAGCCGCCTTGGCTACACCTTC. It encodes CASRTEDSRLGYTF.

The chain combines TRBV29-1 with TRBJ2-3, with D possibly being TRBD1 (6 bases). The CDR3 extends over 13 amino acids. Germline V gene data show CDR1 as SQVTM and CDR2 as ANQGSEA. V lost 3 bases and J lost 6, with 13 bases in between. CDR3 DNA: TGCAGCGTTGACGTATCGCAGGGGGATACGCAGTATTTT. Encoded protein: CSVDVSQGDTQYF.

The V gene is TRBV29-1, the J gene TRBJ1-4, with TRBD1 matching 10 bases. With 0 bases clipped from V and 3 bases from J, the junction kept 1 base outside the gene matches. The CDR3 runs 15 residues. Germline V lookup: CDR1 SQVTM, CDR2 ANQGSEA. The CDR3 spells CSVEEGTGANEKLFF. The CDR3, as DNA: TGCAGCGTTGAAGAGGGGACAGGGGCTAATGAAAAACTGTTTTTT.

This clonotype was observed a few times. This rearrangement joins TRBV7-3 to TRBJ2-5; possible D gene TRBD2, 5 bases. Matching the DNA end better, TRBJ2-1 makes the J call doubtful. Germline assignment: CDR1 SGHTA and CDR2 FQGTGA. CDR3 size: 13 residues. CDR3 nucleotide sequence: TGTGCCAGCAGTATTGCGAGGGACAATGAGCAGTTCTTC. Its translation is CASSIARDNEQFF.

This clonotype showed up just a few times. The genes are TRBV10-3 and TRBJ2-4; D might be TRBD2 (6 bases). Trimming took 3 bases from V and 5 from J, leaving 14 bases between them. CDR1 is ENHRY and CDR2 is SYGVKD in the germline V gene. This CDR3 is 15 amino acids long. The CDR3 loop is CAISDLAGGENIQYF. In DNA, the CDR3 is TGTGCCATCAGTGATCTAGCTGGAGGGGAAAACATTCAGTACTTC.

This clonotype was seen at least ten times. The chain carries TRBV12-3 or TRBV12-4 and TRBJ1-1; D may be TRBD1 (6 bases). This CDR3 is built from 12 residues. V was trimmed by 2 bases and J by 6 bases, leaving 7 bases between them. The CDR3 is CASSLRTAEAFF. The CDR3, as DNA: TGTGCCAGCAGTTTACGGACAGCTGAAGCTTTCTTT.

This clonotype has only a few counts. Here the CDR3 DNA reads TGTGCCAGCAGCTTAGTAGCGGGAGCGGGTGAGCAGTTCTTC. As protein: CASSLVAGAGEQFF. The chain links TRBV7-2 to TRBJ2-1; 9 bases map to TRBD2. CDR1 and CDR2 from the germline V gene are SGHTA and FQGNSA. This CDR3 is built from 14 residues. V lost 1 base, J lost 9 bases, and 4 bases stayed unmatched. The full variable domain, its missing parts supplied by reference TRBV7-2 and TRBJ2-1, is GAGVSQSPSNKVTEKGKDVELRCDPISGHTALYWYRQSLGQGLEFLIYFQGNSAPDKSGLPSDRFSAERTGGSVSTLTIQRTQQEDSAVYLCASSLVAGAGEQFFGPGTRLTVL.

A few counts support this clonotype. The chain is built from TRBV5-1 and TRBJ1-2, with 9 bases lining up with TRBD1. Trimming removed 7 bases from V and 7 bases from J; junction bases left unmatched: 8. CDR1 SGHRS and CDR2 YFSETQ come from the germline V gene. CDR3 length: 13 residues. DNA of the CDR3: TGCGCCAGCCGACAGGGGGAAGGAGGTGGCTACACCTTC. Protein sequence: CASRQGEGGGYTF.

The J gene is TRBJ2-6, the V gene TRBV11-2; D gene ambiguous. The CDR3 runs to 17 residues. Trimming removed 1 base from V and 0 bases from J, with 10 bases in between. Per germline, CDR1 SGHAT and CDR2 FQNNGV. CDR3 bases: TGTGCCAGCAGCTTAGTACTGACCTACTCTGGGGCCAACGTCCTGACTTTC. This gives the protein CASSLVLTYSGANVLTF.

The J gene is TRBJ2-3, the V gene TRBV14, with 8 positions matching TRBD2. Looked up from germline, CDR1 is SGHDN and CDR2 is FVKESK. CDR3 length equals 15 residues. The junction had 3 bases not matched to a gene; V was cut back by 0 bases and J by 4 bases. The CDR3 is CASSQDPAGADTQYF. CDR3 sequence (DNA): TGTGCCAGCAGCCAAGATCCAGCGGGAGCAGATACGCAGTATTTT.

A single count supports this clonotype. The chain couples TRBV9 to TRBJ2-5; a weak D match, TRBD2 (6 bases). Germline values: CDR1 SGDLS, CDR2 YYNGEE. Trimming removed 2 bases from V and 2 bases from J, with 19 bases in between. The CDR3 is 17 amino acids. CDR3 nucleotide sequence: TGTGCCAGCAGCGTCGGCACTAGCTGGTCAGGTCAAGAGACCCAGTACTTC. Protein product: CASSVGTSWSGQETQYF.

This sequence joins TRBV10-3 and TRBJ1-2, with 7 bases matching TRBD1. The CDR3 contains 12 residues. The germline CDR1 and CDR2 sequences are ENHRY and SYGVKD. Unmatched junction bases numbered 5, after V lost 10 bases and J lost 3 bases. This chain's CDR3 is CATSDRDYGYTF. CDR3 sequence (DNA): TGTGCCACCTCTGACAGGGACTATGGCTACACCTTC.

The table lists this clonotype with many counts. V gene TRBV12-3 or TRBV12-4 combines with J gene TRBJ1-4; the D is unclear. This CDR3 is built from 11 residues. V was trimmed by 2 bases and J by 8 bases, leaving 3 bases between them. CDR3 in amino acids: CASSLLEKLFF. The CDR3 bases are TGTGCCAGCAGTTTACTCGAAAAACTGTTTTTT.

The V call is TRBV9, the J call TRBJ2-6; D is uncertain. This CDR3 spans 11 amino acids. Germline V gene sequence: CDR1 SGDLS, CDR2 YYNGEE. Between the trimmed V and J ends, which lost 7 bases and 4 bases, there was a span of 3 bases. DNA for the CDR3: TGTGCCAGCGCCGGGGCCAACGTCCTGACTTTC. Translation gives CASAGANVLTF.

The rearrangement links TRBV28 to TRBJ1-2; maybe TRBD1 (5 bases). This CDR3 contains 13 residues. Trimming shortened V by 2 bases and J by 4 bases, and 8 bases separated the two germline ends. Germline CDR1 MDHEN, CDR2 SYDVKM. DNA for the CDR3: TGTGCCAGCAGTTTAACAGGCCCCTATGGCTACACCTTC. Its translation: CASSLTGPYGYTF.

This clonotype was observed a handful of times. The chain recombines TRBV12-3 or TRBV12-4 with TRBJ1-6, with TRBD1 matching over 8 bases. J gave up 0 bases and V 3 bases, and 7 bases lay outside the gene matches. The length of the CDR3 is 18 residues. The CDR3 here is CASSFDRGASSYNSPLHF. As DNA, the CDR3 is TGTGCCAGCAGTTTTGACAGGGGTGCGAGCTCCTATAATTCACCCCTCCACTTT.

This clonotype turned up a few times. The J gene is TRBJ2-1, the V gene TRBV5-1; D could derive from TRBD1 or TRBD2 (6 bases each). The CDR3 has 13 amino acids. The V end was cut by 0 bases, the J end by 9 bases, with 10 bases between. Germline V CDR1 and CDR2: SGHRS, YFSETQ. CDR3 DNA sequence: TGCGCCAGCAGCTTGGTAGGGGGGCGTGAGCAGTTCTTC. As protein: CASSLVGGREQFF.

CDR3: CASRFGGGQETQYF. The CDR3 bases are TGTGCCAGCAGATTTGGGGGGGGGCAAGAGACCCAGTACTTC. The chain uses TRBV7-2 and TRBJ2-5; TRBD2 aligns across 7 bases. The trim removed 6 bases at V and 2 bases at J, leaving 6 bases unmatched. Germline CDR1 is SGHTA and CDR2 is FQGNSA. The CDR3 spans 14 residues.

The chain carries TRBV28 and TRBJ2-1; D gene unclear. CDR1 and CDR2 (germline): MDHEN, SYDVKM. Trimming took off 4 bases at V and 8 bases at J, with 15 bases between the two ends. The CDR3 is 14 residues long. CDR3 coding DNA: TGTGCCAGCAGTTCCCTTGGACCCACTTATGAGCAGTTCTTC. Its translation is CASSSLGPTYEQFF.

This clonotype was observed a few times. The CDR3 sequence: CASSAEREGLNEQFF. CDR3 in DNA: TGTGCCAGCAGCGCGGAACGGGAGGGCCTTAATGAGCAGTTCTTC. The chain combines TRBV2 with TRBJ2-1; TRBD2 matches 8 bases. This CDR3 has 15 amino acids. In germline, CDR1 is SNHLY, CDR2 FYNNEI. J gave up 7 bases and V 6 bases, and 11 bases lay outside the gene matches. The full variable domain, completed using reference TRBV2 and TRBJ2-1, is EPEVTQTPSHQVTQMGQEVILRCVPISNHLYFYWYRQILGQKVEFLVSFYNNEISEKSEIFDDQFSVERPDGSNFTLKIRSTKLEDSAMYFCASSAEREGLNEQFFGPGTRLTVL.

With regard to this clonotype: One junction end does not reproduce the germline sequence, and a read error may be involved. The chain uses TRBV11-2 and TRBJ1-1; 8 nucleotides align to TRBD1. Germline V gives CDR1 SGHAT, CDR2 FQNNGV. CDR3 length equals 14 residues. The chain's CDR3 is CACSPIRDRQEAFF. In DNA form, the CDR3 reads TGTGCCTGCAGCCCAATTAGGGACAGGCAGGAAGCTTTCTTT.

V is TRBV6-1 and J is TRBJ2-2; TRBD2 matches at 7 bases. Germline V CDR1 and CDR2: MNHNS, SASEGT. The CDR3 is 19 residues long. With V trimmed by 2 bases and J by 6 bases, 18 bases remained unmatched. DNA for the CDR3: TGTGCCAGCAGTGAACGGTTCGGTGATGCGCGGGGGTCCCCCGGGGAGCTGTTTTTT. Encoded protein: CASSERFGDARGSPGELFF.

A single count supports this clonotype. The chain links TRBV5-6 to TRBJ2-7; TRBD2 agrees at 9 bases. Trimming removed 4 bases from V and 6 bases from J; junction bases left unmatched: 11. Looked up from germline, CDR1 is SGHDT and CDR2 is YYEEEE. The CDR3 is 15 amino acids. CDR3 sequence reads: CASSQYSGSSGEQYF. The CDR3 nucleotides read TGTGCCAGCAGCCAATATAGCGGGAGCTCAGGCGAGCAGTACTTC.

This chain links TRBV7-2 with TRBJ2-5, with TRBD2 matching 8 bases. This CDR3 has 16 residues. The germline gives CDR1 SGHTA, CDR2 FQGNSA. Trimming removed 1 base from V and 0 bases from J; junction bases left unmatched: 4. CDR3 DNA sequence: TGTGCCAGCAGCTTAGTTGGCGGGGGGTACCAAGAGACCCAGTACTTC. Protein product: CASSLVGGGYQETQYF.

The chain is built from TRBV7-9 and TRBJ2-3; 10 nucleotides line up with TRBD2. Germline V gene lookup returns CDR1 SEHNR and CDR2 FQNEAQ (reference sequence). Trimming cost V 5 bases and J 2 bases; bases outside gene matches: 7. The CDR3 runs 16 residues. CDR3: CASSPASGGNTDTQYF. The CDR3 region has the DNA TGTGCCAGCAGCCCTGCTAGCGGGGGAAACACAGATACGCAGTATTTT.

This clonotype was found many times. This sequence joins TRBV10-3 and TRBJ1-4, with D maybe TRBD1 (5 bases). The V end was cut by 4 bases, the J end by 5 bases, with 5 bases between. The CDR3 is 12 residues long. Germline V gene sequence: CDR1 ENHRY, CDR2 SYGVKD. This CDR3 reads CAISAGNEKLFF. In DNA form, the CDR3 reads TGTGCCATCAGTGCAGGGAATGAAAAACTGTTTTTT.

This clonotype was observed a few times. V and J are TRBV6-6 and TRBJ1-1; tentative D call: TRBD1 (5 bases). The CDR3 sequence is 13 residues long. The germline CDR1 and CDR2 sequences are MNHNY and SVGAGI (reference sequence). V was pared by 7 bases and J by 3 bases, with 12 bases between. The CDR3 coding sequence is TGTGCCAGCAACCGACAGCTGCACACTGAAGCTTTCTTT. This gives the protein CASNRQLHTEAFF.

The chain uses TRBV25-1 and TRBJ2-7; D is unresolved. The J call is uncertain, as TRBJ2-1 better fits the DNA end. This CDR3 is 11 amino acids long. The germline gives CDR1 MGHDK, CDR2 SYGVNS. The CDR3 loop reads CASSFVDGQFF. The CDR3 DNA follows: TGTGCCAGCAGTTTCGTCGATGGGCAGTTCTTC.

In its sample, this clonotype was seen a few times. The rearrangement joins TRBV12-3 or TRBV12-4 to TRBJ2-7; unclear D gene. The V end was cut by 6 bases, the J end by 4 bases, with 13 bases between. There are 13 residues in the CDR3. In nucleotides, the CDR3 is TGTGCCAGCAGACCCGGGCCCGGATACGAGCAGTACTTC. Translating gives CASRPGPGYEQYF.